Here is one TCR beta chain with its context. The antigen remains undetermined. The data are from a study of identifying expanded T cells in peripheral blood. Data came from immunoSEQ multiplex PCR; TCRdb stores just in-frame clones and leaves some out. The sample has tens of thousands of clones; 88% are singletons. Healthy donors had no documented immune events, such as infections, while sampled. V was trimmed by 4 bases and J by 9 bases, leaving 7 bases between them. The CDR3 has 11 amino acids. Germline assignment: CDR1 SEHNR and CDR2 FQNEAQ (reference sequence). General observations from the study: Variance in clone template counts between approximately 2-week samples significantly increased with total template count across all healthy donors. Differentially abundant clones: around 1.1 between replicates, about 15 at about two weeks, approximately 18 at four.

The sample was blood. The TCR comes from a person aged 18 to 69 in good health. This chain joins TRBV7-9 and TRBJ2-1; D gene unclear. Here the CDR3 reads CASSSSIEQFF. In DNA, the CDR3 is TGTGCCAGCAGCTCGTCCATTGAGCAGTTCTTC.